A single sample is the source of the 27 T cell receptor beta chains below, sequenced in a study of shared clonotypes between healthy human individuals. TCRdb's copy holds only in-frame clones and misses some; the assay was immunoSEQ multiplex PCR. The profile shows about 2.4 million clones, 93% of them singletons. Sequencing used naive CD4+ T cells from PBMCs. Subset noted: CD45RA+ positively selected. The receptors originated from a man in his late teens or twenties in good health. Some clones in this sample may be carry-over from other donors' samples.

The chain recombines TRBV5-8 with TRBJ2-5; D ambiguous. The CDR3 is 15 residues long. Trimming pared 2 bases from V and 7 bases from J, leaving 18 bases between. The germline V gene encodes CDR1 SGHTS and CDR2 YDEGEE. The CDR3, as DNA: TGTGCCAGCAGCTTCACGCCCCCGGTGGCTGTGACCCAGTACTTC. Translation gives CASSFTPPVAVTQYF.

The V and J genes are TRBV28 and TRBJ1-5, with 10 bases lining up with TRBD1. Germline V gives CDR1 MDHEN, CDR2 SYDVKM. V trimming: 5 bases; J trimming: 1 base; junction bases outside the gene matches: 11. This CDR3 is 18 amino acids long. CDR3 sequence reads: CASSLLTGGSWSNQPQHF. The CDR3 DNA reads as TGTGCCAGCAGTCTTTTGACAGGGGGCAGCTGGAGCAATCAGCCCCAGCATTTT.

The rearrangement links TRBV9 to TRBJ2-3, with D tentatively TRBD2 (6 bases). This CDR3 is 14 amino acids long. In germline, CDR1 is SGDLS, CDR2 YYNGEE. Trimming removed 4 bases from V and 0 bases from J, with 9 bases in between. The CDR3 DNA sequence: TGTGCCAGCAGCCCCGGAGGGAGCACAGATACGCAGTATTTT. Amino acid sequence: CASSPGGSTDTQYF.

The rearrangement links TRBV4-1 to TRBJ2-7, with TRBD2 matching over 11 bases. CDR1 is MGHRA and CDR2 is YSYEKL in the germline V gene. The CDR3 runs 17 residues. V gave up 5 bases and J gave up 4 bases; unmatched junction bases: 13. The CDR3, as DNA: TGCGCCAGCAGCGGGGGGGCTAGCGGGAGGATCGTTTACGAGCAGTACTTC. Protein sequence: CASSGGASGRIVYEQYF.

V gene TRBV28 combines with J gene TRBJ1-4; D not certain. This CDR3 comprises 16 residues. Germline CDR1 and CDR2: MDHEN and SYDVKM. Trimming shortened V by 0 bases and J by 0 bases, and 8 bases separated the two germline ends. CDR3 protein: CASSLWDATTNEKLFF. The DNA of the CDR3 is TGTGCCAGCAGTTTATGGGACGCCACAACTAATGAAAAACTGTTTTTT. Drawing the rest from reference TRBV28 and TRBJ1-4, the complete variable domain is DVKVTQSSRYLVKRTGEKVFLECVQDMDHENMFWYRQDPGLGLRLIYFSYDVKMKEKGDIPEGYSVSREKKERFSLILESASTNQTSMYLCASSLWDATTNEKLFFGSGTQLSVL.

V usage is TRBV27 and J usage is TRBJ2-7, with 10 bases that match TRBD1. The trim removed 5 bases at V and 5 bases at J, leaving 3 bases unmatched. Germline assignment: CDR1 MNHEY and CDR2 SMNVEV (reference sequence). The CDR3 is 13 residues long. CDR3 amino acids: CASSDDRGHEQYF. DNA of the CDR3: TGTGCCAGCAGTGACGACAGGGGGCACGAGCAGTACTTC.

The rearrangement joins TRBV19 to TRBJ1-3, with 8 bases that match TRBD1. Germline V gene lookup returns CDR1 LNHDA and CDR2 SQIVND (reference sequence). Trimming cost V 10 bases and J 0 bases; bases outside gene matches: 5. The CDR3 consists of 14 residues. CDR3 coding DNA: TGTGCCACCAGGACAGGGTACTCTGGAAACACCATATATTTT. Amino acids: CATRTGYSGNTIYF.

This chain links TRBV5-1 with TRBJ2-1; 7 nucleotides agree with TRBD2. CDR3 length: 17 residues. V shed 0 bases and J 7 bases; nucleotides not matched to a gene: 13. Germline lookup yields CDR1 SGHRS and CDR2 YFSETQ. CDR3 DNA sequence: TGCGCCAGCAGCTTGGTATTCCGCGGGAGTCGGATGAATGAGCAGTTCTTC. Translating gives CASSLVFRGSRMNEQFF.

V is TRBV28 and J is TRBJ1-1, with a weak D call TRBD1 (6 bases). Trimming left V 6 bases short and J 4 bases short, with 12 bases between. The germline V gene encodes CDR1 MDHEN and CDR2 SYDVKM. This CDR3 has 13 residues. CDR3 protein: CASSTGHRTEAFF. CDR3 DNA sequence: TGTGCCAGCAGCACGGGACACCGCACTGAAGCTTTCTTT.

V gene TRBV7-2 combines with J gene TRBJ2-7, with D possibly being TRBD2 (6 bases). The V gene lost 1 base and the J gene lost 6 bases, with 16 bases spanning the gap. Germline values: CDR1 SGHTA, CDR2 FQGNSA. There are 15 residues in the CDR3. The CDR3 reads CASSLGGGYPSEQYF. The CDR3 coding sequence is TGTGCCAGCAGCTTAGGAGGAGGGTACCCCTCCGAGCAGTACTTC.

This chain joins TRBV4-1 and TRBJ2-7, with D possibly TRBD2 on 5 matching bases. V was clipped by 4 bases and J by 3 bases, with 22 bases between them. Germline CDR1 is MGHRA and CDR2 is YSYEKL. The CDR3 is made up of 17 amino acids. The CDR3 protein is CASSPKPLASTDYEQYF. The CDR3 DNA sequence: TGCGCCAGCAGCCCAAAGCCGCTCGCTAGCACAGACTACGAGCAGTACTTC.

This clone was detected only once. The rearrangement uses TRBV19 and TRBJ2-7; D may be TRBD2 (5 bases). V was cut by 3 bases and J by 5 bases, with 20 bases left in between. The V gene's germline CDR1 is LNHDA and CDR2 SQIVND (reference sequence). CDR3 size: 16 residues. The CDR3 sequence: CASSMFPIERANEQYF. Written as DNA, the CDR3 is TGTGCCAGTAGTATGTTCCCCATAGAGAGGGCCAACGAGCAGTACTTC.

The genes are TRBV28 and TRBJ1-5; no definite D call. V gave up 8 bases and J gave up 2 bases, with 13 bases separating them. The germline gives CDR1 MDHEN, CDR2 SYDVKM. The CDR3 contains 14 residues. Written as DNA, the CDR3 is TGTGCCAGCTACGGACCGGACCGCAATCAGCCCCAGCATTTT. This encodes CASYGPDRNQPQHF.

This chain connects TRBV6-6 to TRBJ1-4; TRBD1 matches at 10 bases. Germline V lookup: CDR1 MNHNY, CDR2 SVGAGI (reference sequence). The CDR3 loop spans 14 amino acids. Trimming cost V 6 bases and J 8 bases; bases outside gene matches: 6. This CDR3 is CASRLTGGEEKLFF. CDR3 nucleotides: TGTGCCAGCAGGCTGACAGGGGGCGAGGAAAAACTGTTTTTT.

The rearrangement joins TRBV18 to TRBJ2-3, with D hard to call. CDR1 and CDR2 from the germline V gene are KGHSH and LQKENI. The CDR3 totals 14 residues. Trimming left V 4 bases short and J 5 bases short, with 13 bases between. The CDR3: CASSLLPQQDTQYF. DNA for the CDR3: TGTGCCAGCTCACTCCTACCACAGCAAGATACGCAGTATTTT. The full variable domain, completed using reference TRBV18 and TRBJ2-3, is NAGVMQNPRHLVRRRGQEARLRCSPMKGHSHVYWYRQLPEEGLKFMVYLQKENIIDESGMPKERFSAEFPKEGPSILRIQQVVRGDSAAYFCASSLLPQQDTQYFGPGTRLTVL.

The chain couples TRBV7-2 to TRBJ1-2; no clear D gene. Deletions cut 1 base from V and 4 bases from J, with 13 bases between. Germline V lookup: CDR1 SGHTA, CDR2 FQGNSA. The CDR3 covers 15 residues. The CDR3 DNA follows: TGTGCCAGCAGCTTAGAGTCGGGATCTATCTATGGCTACACCTTC. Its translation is CASSLESGSIYGYTF.

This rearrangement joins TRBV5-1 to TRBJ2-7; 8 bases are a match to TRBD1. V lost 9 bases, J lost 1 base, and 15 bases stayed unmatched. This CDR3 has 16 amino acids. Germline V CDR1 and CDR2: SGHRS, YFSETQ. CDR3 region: CATDKKRQGRSYEQYF. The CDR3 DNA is TGCGCCACCGATAAAAAACGACAGGGGCGGTCCTACGAGCAGTACTTC.

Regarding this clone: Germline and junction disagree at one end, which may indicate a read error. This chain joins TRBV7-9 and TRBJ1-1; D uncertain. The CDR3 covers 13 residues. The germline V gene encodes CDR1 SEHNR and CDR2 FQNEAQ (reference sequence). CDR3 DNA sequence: TGTGCCAGCAGCCCCGACATGAACACTGAAGCTTCCTTT. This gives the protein CASSPDMNTEASF. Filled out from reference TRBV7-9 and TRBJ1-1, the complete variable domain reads DTGVSQNPRHKITKRGQNVTFRCDPISEHNRLYWYRQTLGQGPEFLTYFQNEAQLEKSRLLSDRFSAERPKGSFSTLEIQRTEQGDSAMYLCASSPDMNTEASFGQGTRLTVV.

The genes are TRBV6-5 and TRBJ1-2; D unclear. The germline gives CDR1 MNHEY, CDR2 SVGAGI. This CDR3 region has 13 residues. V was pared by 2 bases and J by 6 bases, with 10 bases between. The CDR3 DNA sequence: TGTGCCAGCAGTTACGAAGGGTGGGATGGCTACACCTTC. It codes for CASSYEGWDGYTF.

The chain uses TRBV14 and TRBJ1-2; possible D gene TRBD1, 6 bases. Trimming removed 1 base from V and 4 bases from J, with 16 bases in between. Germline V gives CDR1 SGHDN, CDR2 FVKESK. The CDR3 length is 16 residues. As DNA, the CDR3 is TGTGCCAGCAGCCAAGTATCCGGGGGGCGAGGCTATGGCTACACCTTC. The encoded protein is CASSQVSGGRGYGYTF.

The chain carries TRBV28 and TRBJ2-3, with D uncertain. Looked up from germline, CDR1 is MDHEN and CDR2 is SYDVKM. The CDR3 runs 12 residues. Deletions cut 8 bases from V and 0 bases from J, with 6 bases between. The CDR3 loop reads CASQISTDTQYF. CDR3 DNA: TGTGCCAGCCAGATTAGCACAGATACGCAGTATTTT.

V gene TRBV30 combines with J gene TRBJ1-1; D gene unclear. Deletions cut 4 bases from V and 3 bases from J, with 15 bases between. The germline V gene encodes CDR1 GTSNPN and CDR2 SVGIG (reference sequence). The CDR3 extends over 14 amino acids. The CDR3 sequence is CAWNYEGPYTEAFF. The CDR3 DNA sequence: TGTGCCTGGAACTACGAAGGACCATACACTGAAGCTTTCTTT.

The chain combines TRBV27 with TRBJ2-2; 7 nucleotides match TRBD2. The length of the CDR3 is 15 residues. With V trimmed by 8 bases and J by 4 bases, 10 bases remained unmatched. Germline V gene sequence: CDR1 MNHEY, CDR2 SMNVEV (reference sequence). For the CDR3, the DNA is TGTGCCAGCCACTATAGCGGGCGTCGCACCGGGGAGCTGTTTTTT. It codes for CASHYSGRRTGELFF.

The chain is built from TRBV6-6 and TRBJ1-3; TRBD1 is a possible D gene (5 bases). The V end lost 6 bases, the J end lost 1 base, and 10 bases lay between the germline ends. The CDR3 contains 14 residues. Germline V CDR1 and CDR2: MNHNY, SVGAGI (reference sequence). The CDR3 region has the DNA TGTGCCAGCAGGGCCGGGGGGTCTGGAAACACCATATATTTT. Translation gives CASRAGGSGNTIYF.

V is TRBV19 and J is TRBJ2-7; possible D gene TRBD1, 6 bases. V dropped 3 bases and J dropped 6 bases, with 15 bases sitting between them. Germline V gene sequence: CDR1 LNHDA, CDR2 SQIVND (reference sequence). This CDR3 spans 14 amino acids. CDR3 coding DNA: TGTGCCAGTAGTATCAGAAGGCCAGGGGTCGAGCAGTACTTC. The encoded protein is CASSIRRPGVEQYF.

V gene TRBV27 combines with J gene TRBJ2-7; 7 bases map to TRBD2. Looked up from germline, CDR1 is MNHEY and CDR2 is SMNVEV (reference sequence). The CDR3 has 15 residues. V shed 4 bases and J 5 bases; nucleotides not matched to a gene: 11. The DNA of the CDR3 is TGTGCCAGCAGTTCCCCCGGCAGGGAGGGTAACGAGCAGTACTTC. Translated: CASSSPGREGNEQYF.

DNA of the CDR3: TGTGCCAGCAGGTACGACTCTGGGGCCAACGTCCTGACTTTC. Residues: CASRYDSGANVLTF. This chain connects TRBV7-9 to TRBJ2-6; no definite D call. V dropped 6 bases and J dropped 0 bases, with 6 bases sitting between them. The CDR3 has 14 residues. Germline V gene sequence: CDR1 SEHNR, CDR2 FQNEAQ (reference sequence).